This T cell receptor beta chain was found in a study of blood T cells in healthy people across ages. Study-level information: T cells yielded about one barcoded beta molecule per two cells through template switching.

For the second PCR, which ran for about 7 to 11 cycles, a sample-barcoded 5' primer and a J-beta primer mix were used. Via MiXCR, TCRdb re-called the 5' RACE reads, giving one row per CDR3 protein. Of around 850,000 distinct CDR3 sequences listed, around 36% are singletons. The V gene end was trimmed by 6 bases and the J gene end by 4 bases; junction bases not matched to a gene: 8. CDR1 and CDR2 (germline): SGHAT, FQNNGV. The CDR3 spans 15 residues. Notes on the study in general: Naive T cell percentage strongly correlated with TCR beta diversity. Roughly linearly, TCR beta diversity per million T cells fell as age increased. Long-lived donors had more naive CD4+ cells and higher diversity than aged donors.

This clonotype has more than one count but fewer than ten. As yet, its antigen is unknown. Input material: blood. The rearrangement joins TRBV11-2 to TRBJ2-5; 10 positions agree with TRBD1. This TCR derives from a man aged 18 to 29 in good health. The CDR3 protein is CASSLGTGAAETQYF. The CDR3 DNA sequence: TGTGCCAGCAGTCTTGGGACAGGGGCTGCAGAGACCCAGTACTTC.